This note documents a single T cell receptor (beta chain) sequence. This receptor's antigen is unknown. No qualities accompany the bases; no much larger clone lies one base away. Per the germline V gene (reference sequence), LNHNV is the CDR1 and YYDKDF is the CDR2. V is pruned by 0 bases and J by 8 bases, leaving 6 bases of the junction without a gene match. From its cysteine to its phenylalanine, the CDR3 spans 15 amino acids. Only the CDR3 portion is preserved as DNA: 45 bases, with reading frame beginning at the first base. This sample was included in a study of cytomegalovirus exposure and HLA in healthy donors (dated by TCRdb to 2016 to 2017). Some background on the complete study: An earlier analysis of roughly 570 of the donors reported about 260 Gb of sequence data and around 100 million unique TCR beta sequences obtained from roughly 180 million T cells. Besides the first cohort of around 700 subjects, a separate validation cohort made up of roughly 120 different subjects was used. The study aimed to test whether cataloging public T cell receptors could reveal signatures of past pathogen exposure. Several DR-DQ haplotypes were handled as single units for association and clustering because linkage in the cohort was strong. The study used immunosequencing to profile the T cell repertoires of some 600 subjects and linked those repertoires to cytomegalovirus serostatus. Typing coverage differed by locus: A, B, C, DRB1 and DQB1 were typed in roughly 620-630 donors, DQA1 in 500 to 550, DPA1 in 600 to 610, and DPB1 in about 450. To predict cytomegalovirus infection status, the study brought together high-throughput TCR immunosequencing, statistical association of individual TCRs with disease status, and machine learning. Approximately 330 gigabases of sequencing data and around 85 million unique TCR sequences made up an early release that covered nearly 650 HLA-typed donors. Alongside the repertoire data, information on donor age, sex, ethnicity and CMV serostatus was compiled. In an earlier analysis of 500 to 650 of the donors, high-throughput TCR beta sequencing was used to judge whether each TCR beta V gene segment behaved as functional or pseudogenic. Class I and class II HLA loci were covered by the typing at four-digit resolution. On average, over 200,000 unique TCR beta nucleotide sequences were sequenced per donor among a few hundred genotyped donors of the cohort, with roughly 18% of those sequences being non-productive. In the later analysis, no new phenotypic data were used to find candidate immune exposures; instead, reliance was placed on TCR beta sequences and their occurrence across donors. A later genetic analysis used genome-wide SNP genotypes for about 55% of the 666 donors, treating that subset as a discovery cohort. All discovery cohort repertoires had been generated on a single sequencing platform. Of the roughly 410 genotyped donors, 75% to 85% were placed in the genetic ancestry cluster associated with self-reported Caucasian donors. A later analysis re-examined previously published TCR beta repertoires from 610 or so donors and added high-resolution HLA genotyping to investigate patterns of TCR occurrence. The paper as a whole reports these results and caveats: Only TCR beta chains were sequenced in this cohort, and the absence of alpha or paired-chain data limited detectable features. Most TCR sequences were seen in very few donors, while some public TCRs were found in many individuals. The classifier was reported to diagnose cytomegalovirus status with high specificity and sensitivity in both the original cohort and the validation cohort. Because counts were too low, under 20 rarely observed V segments, including chromosome 9 orphons, were left out of the earlier analysis of a few hundred of the donors. Assigning TCR associations to individual alleles was difficult when HLA alleles, especially DR and DQ, strongly co-occurred. The study listed 150 to 200 TCR beta chains as associated with cytomegalovirus. Compared with equally common non-associated chains, HLA-associated TCR beta chains in a later analysis were more clonally expanded and had lower generation probabilities. The presence/absence analyses assumed that sequencing depth was roughly uniform across donors, and that assumption may not be true. A further reported finding was that TCR beta sequences accurately predicted the HLA-A and HLA-B alleles for most subjects in the first cohort. Because HLA typing was missing for some donors at each locus, association tests included only the typed subset. In vitro tests confirmed that three of the cytomegalovirus-associated TCR beta chains recognize cytomegalovirus antigens. In a later analysis, most CMV-associated TCR beta chains were found to appear HLA-restricted, with HLA associations seemingly driven largely by CMV exposure. In a later analysis, the rate of TCR association differed among HLA loci, with DRB1 alleles having the most associated TCRs and HLA-C alleles having the fewest. Some IMGT-functional V segments, including TRBV6-2 and TRBV6-3, could not be distinguished by the 87-base-pair reads and were therefore excluded. In an earlier analysis of several hundred of the donors, most TCR beta V segments were observed in productive rearrangements about 87% or about 30% of the time, broadly matching IMGT annotations. Correlated functional status among segregating V segments might reflect linkage disequilibrium, but an unknown experimental factor could not be ruled out. A later analysis reported that several top co-occurrence clusters appeared linked to parvovirus B19, influenza, CMV and Epstein-Barr virus. V-gene and J-gene trimming of TCR beta chains was associated with a missense DCLRE1C variant in a later genetic analysis, and the association was replicated in an independent cohort. CMV serostatus was the only immune exposure information available for the cohort. A later genetic analysis reported fewer N-insertions in productive TCRs among donors in an Asian-associated ancestry cluster than the roughly 700-donor mean. The authors suggested that the approach could potentially be extended to other disease states and immunological phenotypes. In a later analysis, more than 15,000 TCR beta sequences were associated with specific HLA alleles at a false discovery rate of 0.05. A cluster of highly shared sequence variants was judged likely to be a technical artifact of the sequencing pipeline.

The cohort consisted of fewer than 700 healthy bone marrow donors. Cohort members were all nominally healthy when sampled, although unrecorded immune exposures were likely present. The donor was CMV seronegative and was included in the group of under 450 seronegative cohort members. Every donor gave a peripheral blood sample, and the peripheral blood mononuclear cells from that sample were used for TCR beta sequencing. The Qiagen DNeasy Blood Extraction Kit was used to extract genomic DNA from the blood cell samples. Libraries were made using the immunoSEQ multiplex PCR assay. For the multiplex PCR, a mixture combining 60 forward primers for TCR Vbeta segments and 13 reverse primers for TCR Jbeta segments was used. Amplification of the CDR3 region of rearranged TCR beta genes was performed with a multiplex PCR assay on genomic DNA. On the Illumina HiSeq System, the amplified TCR beta libraries were sequenced as 87-base-pair reads. Per the source publication's procedure: In a later analysis, roughly 80 million unique TCR beta chains were counted across the 650 to 700 repertoires, and roughly 11 million of these chains were shared by at least two donors. Raw reads were error-corrected and collapsed into unique sequences with a nearest-neighbor algorithm that merged closely related sequences to remove PCR and sequencing errors. CDR3 sequences were aligned to IMGT reference sequences to assign V, D and J gene segments. For a sequence to be retained, a match of at least six nucleotides to both a V gene segment and a J gene segment was required. Rearrangements were classified as productive when the CDR3 lacked stop codons and remained in frame with V and J, and all other rearrangements were classified as non-productive. CDR3 was defined by IMGT convention, running from the second conserved V-encoded cysteine to the conserved J-encoded phenylalanine. Sequences without an unambiguous match to a single V gene segment were excluded from the earlier analysis of several hundred of the donors. In an earlier analysis of 587 of the donors, V segments were called functional above 56.7% productive rearrangements and were called segregating when the between-donor standard deviation exceeded 5%. To diagnose cytomegalovirus status from the catalog of TCR beta chain sequences, a statistical classification framework was built. In a later analysis, V and J genes were assigned by comparing TCR nucleotide sequences against IMGT/GENE-DB human TR gene sequences. The TCRdist pipeline was used in a later analysis to assign CDR3 sequences and most-parsimonious VDJ recombination scenarios. In a later analysis, every TCR beta chain was defined by the combination of its CDR3 amino acid sequence and its V-gene family, and reads without a unique V-gene family were dropped. To address suspected cross-contamination and a sequencing artifact, a later analysis removed approximately 590 highly shared, low-generation-probability nucleotide sequences. In a later analysis, a clonal expansion index for each public chain was calculated from normalized within-repertoire ranks of inferred template counts. In a later analysis, generation probabilities were computed using a VDJ recombination model fitted to out-of-frame rearrangements, and the results were checked against IGoR. In a later analysis, TCR-TCR, TCR-HLA and TCR-CMV co-occurrence was scored with hypergeometric tests, and a repertoire-size bias correction was applied to TCR pairs. A later analysis estimated false discovery rates by permuting HLA or CMV assignments 20 times. A later analysis grouped co-occurring TCRs with DBSCAN, adding TCRdist sequence similarity when clustering within HLA-allele-positive subsets. For co-occurrence clustering, repertoires with fewer than 30,000 or more than 120,000 public chains were excluded, along with five repertoires with anomalous nucleotide sharing. TCRdb carries this immuneACCESS record with in-frame sequences only. Its versions omit some clonotypes, under half of them owing to an unresolved V gene in the studies checked, with the rest unexplained. That table is the source of V, J and clone size, and D and trimming were worked out from the DNA. Across this sample there are a few hundred thousand clones, with about 80% seen only once. Of the sample, around 16% falls within the top ten clones.

The TCR was taken from a man aged 35 to 55 in good health and CMV-seronegative. Material: PBMCs. The chain was built from TRBV15 and TRBJ1-4; the central 7 bases match TRBD1. The DNA sequence follows: TGTGCCACCAGCAGAGATCAGGGGGTTTACGAAAAACTGTTTTTT. Its coded protein is CATSRDQGVYEKLFF.